Here is one TCR beta chain with its context. Its antigen remains unknown. This entry belongs to a study of cytomegalovirus exposure and HLA in healthy donors. PCR employed 60 Vbeta and 13 Jbeta primers. Produced via immunoSEQ multiplex PCR; TCRdb's table is partial and in-frame only. The table includes about 140,000 clones, about 80% detected once. Overall study results and limits: Using a false discovery rate of 0.05, a later analysis showed that 16,951 TCR beta sequences were associated with HLA alleles. Later analysis suggested most CMV-associated TCR beta chains were HLA-restricted.

The germline V gene has CDR1 MDHEN and CDR2 SYDVKM. The length of the CDR3 is 13 residues. V shed 8 bases and J 6 bases; nucleotides not matched to a gene: 7. Input material: PBMCs. The TCR sequence derives from a man in his forties in good health and CMV-seronegative. The chain joins TRBV28 to TRBJ2-7; 10 bases align to TRBD1. This chain's CDR3 is CASLRDRGREQYF. The CDR3 coding sequence is TGTGCCAGCCTCCGGGACAGGGGTCGCGAGCAGTACTTC.